This T cell receptor beta chain was obtained from a study of T cell clonotyping in hematopoietic cell transplantation. On the study more broadly: Pretransplant recipient samples were taken after cytoreduction.

Clones were read by immunoSEQ multiplex PCR, and TCRdb kept only the in-frame ones, dropping some. The data hold about 5,400 clones, with 85% observed a single time. Sample time point: recipient sample about 28 days before transplant, after cytoreduction. V lost 3 bases to trimming and J lost 9 bases; unmatched junction nucleotides: 6. Germline V lookup: CDR1 SGHRS, CDR2 YFSETQ. The CDR3 runs to 14 residues. This clone was detected a few times. The clonotype was recovered from a man in his fifties or sixties with acute myeloid leukemia. Some clones in this sample may be carry-over from other donors' samples. This sequence joins TRBV5-1 and TRBJ1-6, with TRBD1 matching over 7 bases. This material consisted of peripheral blood mononuclear cells, taken before stem cell transplant. CDR3 loop: CASSSTGVSSPLHF. DNA of the CDR3: TGCGCCAGCAGCTCTACAGGGGTTAGTTCACCCCTCCACTTT.